A single sample gave rise to the 19 T cell receptor beta chains below, sequenced in a study of identical twins. Each CDR3 protein is one row after TCRdb ran MiXCR on the 5' RACE reads. The table includes 450,000 or so distinct CDR3 sequences, more than 13% detected once. The same data also went into a second study, on yellow fever vaccine responses in identical twins.

Input material: CD4+ T cells sorted from blood. These receptors all stem from a woman younger than 35 in good health.

The J gene is TRBJ2-5, the V gene TRBV20-1, with TRBD1 matching over 8 bases. Germline lookup yields CDR1 DFQATT and CDR2 SNEGSKA (reference sequence). The V and J ends lost 0 bases and 5 bases, in that order; junction bases with no gene match: 8. This CDR3 region has 15 residues. CDR3: CSARDADRARETQYF. The CDR3 DNA sequence: TGCAGTGCTAGAGATGCGGACAGGGCACGGGAGACCCAGTACTTC.

The genes are TRBV3-1 and TRBJ2-6, with D hard to call. CDR1 and CDR2 (germline): LGHDT, YNNKEL (reference sequence). Trimming shortened V by 9 bases and J by 0 bases, and 9 bases separated the two germline ends. The CDR3 sequence is 14 residues long. CDR3 nucleotides: TGTGCCAGTGCCCCCACCTCTGGGGCCAACGTCCTGACTTTC. It encodes CASAPTSGANVLTF.

This clonotype was seen only a few times. The chain combines TRBV5-1 with TRBJ2-7; D possibly corresponds to TRBD1 (6 bases). The CDR3 is 13 residues long. Germline V gene sequence: CDR1 SGHRS, CDR2 YFSETQ. Trimming left V 5 bases short and J 3 bases short, with 12 bases between. The CDR3 spells CASSQGLYYEQYF. CDR3 nucleotide sequence: TGCGCCAGCAGTCAGGGGCTGTACTACGAGCAGTACTTC.

The genes are TRBV2 and TRBJ2-7; D perhaps matches TRBD1 (6 bases). V was shortened by 3 bases and J by 4 bases, with 7 bases between the two germline ends. Per the germline V gene, CDR1 is SNHLY and CDR2 is FYNNEI. The CDR3 has 12 residues. CDR3: CASSDRGYEQYF. CDR3 coding DNA: TGTGCCAGCAGTGACAGGGGTTACGAGCAGTACTTC.

This clonotype showed up just a few times. This chain uses TRBV29-1 with TRBJ2-6; D unclear. Trimming took 6 bases from V and 1 from J, leaving 13 bases between them. In germline, CDR1 is SQVTM, CDR2 ANQGSEA. There are 15 residues in the CDR3. In DNA form, the CDR3 reads TGCAGCGTCATCGAATGGGAATCTGGGGCCAACGTCCTGACTTTC. Its translation is CSVIEWESGANVLTF. Based on the CDR3 plus reference TRBV29-1 and TRBJ2-6, the full variable domain is SAVISQKPSRDICQRGTSLTIQCQVDSQVTMMFWYRQQPGQSLTLIATANQGSEATYESGFVIDKFPISRPNLTFSTLTVSNMSPEDSSIYLCSVIEWESGANVLTFGAGSRLTVL.

The rearrangement links TRBV20-1 to TRBJ2-1; possible D gene TRBD2, 6 bases. V shed 5 bases and J shed 9 bases, with 23 bases lying between them. The CDR3 extends over 15 amino acids. From germline, CDR1 is DFQATT and CDR2 SNEGSKA (reference sequence). As DNA, the CDR3 is TGCAGTGCTGCGGGGAGTCAGGTGCTAGCAGCTGAGCAGTTCTTC. It translates to CSAAGSQVLAAEQFF.

The genes are TRBV18 and TRBJ2-1; D is undetermined. This CDR3 has 15 amino acids. Per the germline V gene, CDR1 is KGHSH and CDR2 is LQKENI. V lost 2 bases and J lost 8, with 16 bases in between. CDR3 protein: CASSPASVNPYEQFF. The CDR3 region has the DNA TGTGCCAGCTCACCAGCCAGCGTAAATCCCTATGAGCAGTTCTTC.

This clonotype was counted between two and nine times. The chain is built from TRBV11-2 and TRBJ2-7; no definite D call. Trimming pared 2 bases from V and 2 bases from J, leaving 13 bases between. CDR1 is SGHAT, CDR2 FQNNGV, per germline. The CDR3 runs to 15 residues. The DNA for the CDR3 is TGTGCCAGCAGCTTAAATGCCGGGCTAACCTACGAGCAGTACTTC. Protein: CASSLNAGLTYEQYF.

This CDR3 is CASSNRDEQETQYF. As DNA, the CDR3 is TGTGCCAGCAGCAACCGGGACGAACAAGAGACCCAGTACTTC. The V and J genes are TRBV6-2 or TRBV6-3 and TRBJ2-5, with D perhaps given as TRBD1 or TRBD2 (5 bases each). V gave up 6 bases and J gave up 2 bases, with 13 bases separating them. Looked up from germline, CDR1 is MNHEY and CDR2 is SVGEGT. CDR3 size: 14 residues.

This clonotype was seen ten or more times. The rearrangement links TRBV12-3 or TRBV12-4 to TRBJ1-1, with TRBD1 matching 7 bases. This CDR3 contains 15 residues. V trimming: 3 bases; J trimming: 3 bases; junction bases outside the gene matches: 7. CDR3 in amino acids: CASSLRGRMDTEAFF. The CDR3 region has the DNA TGTGCCAGCAGTTTGAGGGGGCGCATGGACACTGAAGCTTTCTTT.

This clonotype was counted many times. The rearrangement links TRBV7-2 to TRBJ2-7, with D unclear. The germline gives CDR1 SGHTA, CDR2 FQGNSA. Between the trimmed V and J ends, which lost 1 base and 0 bases, there was a span of 10 bases. The CDR3 spans 15 residues. The CDR3 region is CASSLGFSPSYEQYF. For the CDR3, the DNA is TGTGCCAGCAGCTTAGGATTCTCTCCCTCCTACGAGCAGTACTTC.

At least ten counts were recorded for this clonotype. V usage is TRBV28 and J usage is TRBJ2-5; D might be TRBD1 (6 bases). CDR1 and CDR2 (germline): MDHEN, SYDVKM. The ends were cut back, 2 bases at V and 1 base at J, with 17 bases in the middle. CDR3 length equals 17 residues. Here the CDR3 DNA reads TGTGCCAGCAGTTTAGCCCGCCAGGGGATAACCCAAGAGACCCAGTACTTC. This encodes CASSLARQGITQETQYF.

The chain combines TRBV10-1 with TRBJ2-7, with 7 bases lining up with TRBD2. Trimming cost V 6 bases and J 5 bases; bases outside gene matches: 22. Germline V lookup: CDR1 WNHNN, CDR2 SYGVQD (reference sequence). CDR3 length equals 18 residues. CDR3 nucleotides: TGCGCCAGCAGCAAGAAATCGGCGGGAGCCTCTAACGCCGACGAGCAGTACTTC. This codes for CASSKKSAGASNADEQYF.

The gene calls are TRBV18 and TRBJ2-2; 13 bases are shared with TRBD2. With 3 bases clipped from V and 6 bases from J, the junction kept 10 bases outside the gene matches. CDR3 length: 18 amino acids. Germline lookup yields CDR1 KGHSH and CDR2 LQKENI. The CDR3 DNA reads TGTGCCAGCTCACCGACTAGGACTAGCGGGAGTCCAGCCGGGGAGCTGTTTTTT. Protein product: CASSPTRTSGSPAGELFF.

The chain joins TRBV7-2 to TRBJ2-5; 10 bases fit TRBD2. With V trimmed by 1 base and J by 5 bases, 7 bases remained unmatched. CDR1 and CDR2 (germline): SGHTA, FQGNSA. The CDR3 is 16 residues long. CDR3 nucleotide sequence: TGTGCCAGCAGCTTAGTTCCGCTAGCGGGAGCGGAGACCCAGTACTTC. This encodes CASSLVPLAGAETQYF.

This clonotype has at least ten counts. This chain joins TRBV12-3 or TRBV12-4 and TRBJ2-3; TRBD2 aligns across 9 bases. CDR3 length equals 15 residues. Trimming took 6 bases from V and 0 from J; bases not matched to a gene: 4. This CDR3 reads CASRNSGSSTDTQYF. The DNA for the CDR3 is TGTGCCAGCAGGAATAGCGGGAGTAGCACAGATACGCAGTATTTT.

This clonotype was detected only a few times. The gene calls are TRBV7-9 and TRBJ2-3; D perhaps matches TRBD1 (6 bases). The CDR3 runs to 17 residues. CDR1 is SEHNR, CDR2 FQNEAQ, per germline (reference sequence). V was clipped by 6 bases and J by 0 bases, with 19 bases between them. Written as DNA, the CDR3 is TGTGCCAGCAGGCCATCCAGGGGCCGACCAAGCACAGATACGCAGTATTTT. This codes for CASRPSRGRPSTDTQYF.

This clonotype occurred many times. The CDR3 loop reads CASSLNSDRQFF. CDR3 in DNA: TGTGCCAGCAGTTTAAATAGCGATCGGCAGTTCTTC. The rearrangement joins TRBV12-3 or TRBV12-4 to TRBJ2-1; TRBD2 might be the D (5 bases). This CDR3 is built from 12 residues. V gave up 2 bases and J gave up 12 bases, with 11 bases separating them.

The rearrangement joins TRBV27 to TRBJ2-2; the match to TRBD2 covers 7 bases. Germline lookup yields CDR1 MNHEY and CDR2 SMNVEV (reference sequence). Germline trimming cut 5 bases from V and 4 bases from J; bases unmatched to any gene: 16. The length of the CDR3 is 18 residues. The CDR3 coding sequence is TGTGCCAGCAGTCCACCGAATAGCGGGCCTTATTTCACCGGGGAGCTGTTTTTT. Protein: CASSPPNSGPYFTGELFF.